This note documents a single TCR beta chain sequence. The sample is drawn from a study of shared clonotypes between healthy human individuals. The V end was cut by 3 bases, the J end by 8 bases, with 16 bases between. Germline V gene lookup returns CDR1 MDHEN and CDR2 SYDVKM. The CDR3 is made up of 14 amino acids. Memory CD4+ cells were the fraction left after CD45RA+ naive selection. Produced via immunoSEQ multiplex PCR; TCRdb's table is partial and in-frame only. The data hold roughly 2.6 million clones, with about 92% observed a single time. The clonotype comes from a man between 18 and 35 years old in good health. Sequencing input: naive CD4+ T cells sorted from blood. Subset given: CD45RA+ positively selected. This chain connects TRBV28 to TRBJ1-1; maybe TRBD1 (6 bases). The CDR3 here is CASSFHGGQPEAFF. Written as DNA, the CDR3 is TGTGCCAGCAGTTTTCACGGGGGGCAGCCGGAAGCTTTCTTT. The full variable domain, in which reference TRBV28 and TRBJ1-1 provide the parts outside the CDR3, is DVKVTQSSRYLVKRTGEKVFLECVQDMDHENMFWYRQDPGLGLRLIYFSYDVKMKEKGDIPEGYSVSREKKERFSLILESASTNQTSMYLCASSFHGGQPEAFFGQGTRLTVV.